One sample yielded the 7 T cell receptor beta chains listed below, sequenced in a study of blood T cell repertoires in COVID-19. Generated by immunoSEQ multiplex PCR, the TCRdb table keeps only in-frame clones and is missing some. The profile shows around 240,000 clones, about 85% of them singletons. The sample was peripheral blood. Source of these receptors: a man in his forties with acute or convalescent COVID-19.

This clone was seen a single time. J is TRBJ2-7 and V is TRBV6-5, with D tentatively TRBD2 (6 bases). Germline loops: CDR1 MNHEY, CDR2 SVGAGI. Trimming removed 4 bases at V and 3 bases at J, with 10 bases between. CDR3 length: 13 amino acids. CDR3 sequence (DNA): TGTGCCAGCAGTTCGGGGGTAATCTACGAGCAGTACTTC. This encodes CASSSGVIYEQYF.

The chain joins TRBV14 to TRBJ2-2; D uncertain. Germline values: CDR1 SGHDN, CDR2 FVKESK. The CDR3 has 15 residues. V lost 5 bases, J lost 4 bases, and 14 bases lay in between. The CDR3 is CASSFKDLSTGELFF. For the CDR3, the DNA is TGTGCCAGCAGCTTCAAAGACTTAAGCACCGGGGAGCTGTTTTTT.

The CDR3 DNA sequence: TGTGCCAGCAGCGTAGAACAGCAGAACTATGGCTACACCTTC. It codes for CASSVEQQNYGYTF. The chain links TRBV9 to TRBJ1-2; D is undetermined. The CDR3 extends over 14 amino acids. Germline V gene lookup returns CDR1 SGDLS and CDR2 YYNGEE. The ends were cut back, 0 bases at V and 2 bases at J, with 8 bases in the middle.

CDR3 loop: CASSKQGAPEAFF. For the CDR3, the DNA is TGTGCCAGCAGTAAACAGGGGGCCCCTGAAGCTTTCTTT. This chain joins TRBV27 and TRBJ1-1; 9 bases are shared with TRBD1. Germline CDR1 is MNHEY and CDR2 is SMNVEV (reference sequence). The CDR3 is 13 amino acids. Losses at the gene ends were 5 bases for V and 6 bases for J; bases not matched to a gene: 4.

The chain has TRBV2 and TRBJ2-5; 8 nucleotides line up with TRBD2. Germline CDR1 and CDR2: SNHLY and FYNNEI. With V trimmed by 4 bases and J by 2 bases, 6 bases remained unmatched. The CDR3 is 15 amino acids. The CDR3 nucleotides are TGTGCCAGCAGTGGTGTACTAGCGGAACAAGAGACCCAGTACTTC. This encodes CASSGVLAEQETQYF.

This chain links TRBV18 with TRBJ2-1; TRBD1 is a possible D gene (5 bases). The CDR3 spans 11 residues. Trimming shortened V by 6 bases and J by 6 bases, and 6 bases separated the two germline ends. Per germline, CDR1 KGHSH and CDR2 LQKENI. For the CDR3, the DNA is TGTGCCAGCTCGGGGCGCAATGAGCAGTTCTTC. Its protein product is CASSGRNEQFF.

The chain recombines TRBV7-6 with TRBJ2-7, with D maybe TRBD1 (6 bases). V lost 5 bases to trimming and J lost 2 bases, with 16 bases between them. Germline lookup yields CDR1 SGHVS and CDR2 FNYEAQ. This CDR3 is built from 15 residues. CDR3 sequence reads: CASSAGTGKTYEQYF. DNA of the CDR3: TGTGCCAGCAGCGCCGGCACAGGGAAAACCTACGAGCAGTACTTC.